The sequence of this T cell receptor (beta chain) was determined in a study of shared T cell receptors in the human thymus. Sequencing was performed with immunoSEQ multiplex PCR; in TCRdb, only in-frame clones are kept and a portion is missing. The sample lists 500,000 to 750,000 clones, roughly 88% occurring once. The same sample was also studied in work on human thymus T cells. This second study notes: It was healthy Finnish infants having corrective surgery for congenital heart defects who were the donors. Resections were taken during corrective heart surgery, and the thymus tissue came from these. In thymic and blood repertoires alike, V and J usage looked biased. Reports from related research described highly overlapping thymic repertoires among unrelated individuals.

The origin of this receptor is a boy in the first two years of life with a congenital heart defect. Sequenced sample: thymocytes.

The CDR3 region is CASSSWTSGRLSINEQFF. CDR3 DNA: TGTGCCAGCAGTTCTTGGACTAGCGGGAGGTTATCTATCAATGAGCAGTTCTTC. This chain connects TRBV27 to TRBJ2-1; 14 bases fit TRBD2. The CDR3 covers 18 residues. Germline V gene lookup returns CDR1 MNHEY and CDR2 SMNVEV (reference sequence). V was clipped by 4 bases and J by 6 bases; unmatched bases: 11.